These 9 T cell receptor beta chains originate from one sample sequenced in a study of T cell responses to AZD1222 COVID-19 vaccine. This table comes from immunoSEQ multiplex PCR, and its TCRdb copy is limited to in-frame clones, with some not included. The sample consists of 140,000 to 150,000 clones, around 86% of them appearing once. The source material was peripheral blood, sampled on day 0 of MenACWY control vaccination. Receptors originate from an adult in good health.

The CDR3 DNA reads as TGTGCCAGCAGCCCCCATTACAGGGGGCAAAACTATGGCTACACCTTC. It encodes CASSPHYRGQNYGYTF. The chain carries TRBV3-1 (or the pseudogene TRBV3-2) and TRBJ1-2; 9 bases line up with TRBD1. The V segment lost 4 bases and the J segment 2 bases; nucleotides outside the gene matches: 8. The CDR3 is 16 amino acids. The germline V gene encodes CDR1 LGHDT and CDR2 YNNKEL (reference sequence).

The chain employs TRBV29-1 and TRBJ1-1, with 7 bases aligning to TRBD1. The trim removed 7 bases at V and 6 bases at J, leaving 5 bases unmatched. Germline assignment: CDR1 SQVTM and CDR2 ANQGSEA. CDR3 length equals 11 residues. The CDR3 region has the DNA TGCAGCGGACAGGGTCGCGCTGAAGCTTTCTTT. Protein product: CSGQGRAEAFF.

The chain employs TRBV11-2 and TRBJ2-3; D not certain. The CDR3 consists of 14 residues. V shed 4 bases and J shed 0 bases, with 8 bases lying between them. CDR1 and CDR2 (germline): SGHAT, FQNNGV. The CDR3 nucleotides are TGTGCCAGCAGCTCAGGAACTAGCACAGATACGCAGTATTTT. Encoded protein: CASSSGTSTDTQYF.

The chain carries TRBV10-1 and TRBJ2-5; maybe TRBD2 (6 bases). Trimming removed 8 bases at V and 5 bases at J, with 15 bases between. Germline V gene lookup returns CDR1 WNHNN and CDR2 SYGVQD (reference sequence). The CDR3 runs 13 residues. The CDR3 region has the DNA TGCGCCAGCGCGAGGGGCGCGGGGGAGACCCAGTACTTC. Translation: CASARGAGETQYF.

This clone was seen just once. J is TRBJ2-1 and V is TRBV28, with D perhaps matching TRBD2 (6 bases). The CDR3 extends over 15 amino acids. Germline V lookup: CDR1 MDHEN, CDR2 SYDVKM. Deletions cut 7 bases from V and 2 bases from J, with 15 bases between. The CDR3 is CASTVPGVTYNEQFF. In DNA, the CDR3 is TGTGCCAGCACTGTCCCGGGGGTGACCTACAATGAGCAGTTCTTC.

The chain combines TRBV6-5 with TRBJ1-2, with 9 bases fitting TRBD1. V gave up 0 bases and J gave up 7 bases; unmatched junction bases: 6. This CDR3 contains 15 residues. Germline CDR1 reads MNHEY; CDR2 reads SVGAGI. CDR3 DNA sequence: TGTGCCAGCAGTTACTCGGGACAGGGTGACGGTGGCTACACCTTC. It translates to CASSYSGQGDGGYTF.

This clone was observed a handful of times. CDR3 sequence: CASSRFNRGGEKLFF. The CDR3, as DNA: TGTGCCAGCAGCCGATTCAACAGGGGCGGGGAAAAACTGTTTTTT. The rearrangement joins TRBV5-5 to TRBJ1-4; 7 positions match TRBD1. Germline V gene sequence: CDR1 SGHKS, CDR2 YYEKEE (reference sequence). The trim removed 4 bases at V and 8 bases at J, leaving 11 bases unmatched. The CDR3 spans 15 residues.

The V and J genes are TRBV6-5 and TRBJ2-2; D not certain. There are 13 residues in the CDR3. The germline V and J ends were trimmed by 0 bases and 4 bases, with 3 bases remaining between them. Per germline, CDR1 MNHEY and CDR2 SVGAGI. The CDR3 sequence: CASSYSSTGELFF. As DNA, the CDR3 is TGTGCCAGCAGTTACTCCTCCACCGGGGAGCTGTTTTTT.

This chain joins TRBV5-1 and TRBJ2-5; the D is unclear. This CDR3 spans 11 amino acids. Germline V CDR1 and CDR2: SGHRS, YFSETQ. Between the trimmed V and J ends, which lost 6 bases and 4 bases, there was a span of 7 bases. In nucleotides, the CDR3 is TGCGCCAGCATGAACAGAGAGACCCAGTACTTC. Residues: CASMNRETQYF.